Each of the 9 T cell receptor beta chains below was sequenced from the same sample in a study of cytomegalovirus exposure and HLA in healthy donors. Some clones are missing from TCRdb's copy, which holds only in-frame ones; the method was immunoSEQ multiplex PCR. The sample holds 95,000 to 150,000 clones, roughly 93% seen once. Sequencing was done on a sample of PBMCs. The receptors stem from a woman aged 18-29 years in good health and CMV-seronegative.

V gene TRBV11-2 combines with J gene TRBJ2-7, with D uncertain. Germline loops: CDR1 SGHAT, CDR2 FQNNGV. With 6 bases removed from V and 6 bases from J, the gap between germline ends came to 15 bases. This CDR3 contains 13 residues. The DNA for the CDR3 is TGTGCCAGCAGGGAACTCAACTCAGGCGAGCAGTACTTC. Translation: CASRELNSGEQYF.

The genes are TRBV18 and TRBJ2-7; no reliable D call. Between the trimmed V and J ends, which lost 5 bases and 0 bases, there was a span of 11 bases. Germline V gene data show CDR1 as KGHSH and CDR2 as LQKENI. The CDR3 totals 14 residues. CDR3 nucleotide sequence: TGTGCCAGCTCATCACAGTCCAGCTCCTACGAGCAGTACTTC. Translated: CASSSQSSSYEQYF.

This clone appeared once. The rearrangement joins TRBV9 to TRBJ2-5; 12 nucleotides line up with TRBD2. CDR1 and CDR2 from the germline V gene are SGDLS and YYNGEE. CDR3 size: 15 residues. V shed 3 bases, J shed 5 bases, and the junction held 5 bases outside the gene matches. CDR3 protein: CASSATSGGGETQYF. CDR3 coding DNA: TGTGCCAGCAGCGCGACTAGCGGGGGCGGGGAGACCCAGTACTTC.

V and J are TRBV27 and TRBJ2-6; 7 bases fit TRBD1. This CDR3 comprises 16 residues. Trimming removed 9 bases from V and 4 bases from J; junction bases left unmatched: 12. The germline V gene encodes CDR1 MNHEY and CDR2 SMNVEV (reference sequence). This CDR3 reads CASSQGLAPGANVLTF. The CDR3 DNA sequence: TGTGCCAGTTCACAGGGGTTAGCTCCCGGGGCCAACGTCCTGACTTTC.

The chain combines TRBV28 with TRBJ1-2, with D possibly matching TRBD1 (5 bases). There are 13 residues in the CDR3. Trimming stripped 8 bases from V and 4 bases from J, with 14 bases between. Germline-derived CDR1 and CDR2 are MDHEN and SYDVKM. The CDR3 here is CASLGGDRYGYTF. CDR3 DNA sequence: TGTGCCAGCCTGGGGGGTGACCGCTATGGCTACACCTTC.

The V gene is TRBV7-2, the J gene TRBJ1-1; 9 bases map to TRBD1. Germline V gives CDR1 SGHTA, CDR2 FQGNSA. The V and J ends lost 5 bases and 3 bases, in that order; junction bases with no gene match: 4. This CDR3 has 14 residues. As DNA, the CDR3 is TGTGCCAGCAGCCGGACAGGGGAGTACACTGAAGCTTTCTTT. Its translation: CASSRTGEYTEAFF. Supplemented by reference TRBV7-2 and TRBJ1-1, the full variable domain reads GAGVSQSPSNKVTEKGKDVELRCDPISGHTALYWYRQSLGQGLEFLIYFQGNSAPDKSGLPSDRFSAERTGGSVSTLTIQRTQQEDSAVYLCASSRTGEYTEAFFGQGTRLTVV.

This rearrangement joins TRBV5-1 to TRBJ2-1; 7 positions match TRBD1. Germline values: CDR1 SGHRS, CDR2 YFSETQ. V shed 0 bases, J shed 4 bases, and the junction held 4 bases outside the gene matches. The CDR3 has 15 residues. The CDR3 sequence is CASSLEPGGYNEQFF. CDR3 nucleotide sequence: TGCGCCAGCAGCTTGGAGCCAGGGGGTTACAATGAGCAGTTCTTC.

The V gene is TRBV2, the J gene TRBJ1-5; D unresolved. CDR1 is SNHLY and CDR2 is FYNNEI in the germline V gene. With 5 bases removed from V and 6 bases from J, the gap between germline ends came to 5 bases. This CDR3 contains 11 residues. The CDR3 loop reads CASSYGQPQHF. The DNA for the CDR3 is TGTGCCAGCAGTTACGGTCAGCCCCAGCATTTT.

The chain recombines TRBV10-1 with TRBJ2-5, with 10 bases lining up with TRBD2. Germline V lookup: CDR1 WNHNN, CDR2 SYGVQD (reference sequence). The CDR3 runs to 16 residues. J was trimmed by 5 bases and V by 0 bases; bases with no gene match: 6. DNA of the CDR3: TGCGCCAGCAGTGAGTCCCTAGCGGGAGCCGAGGAGACCCAGTACTTC. Amino acid sequence: CASSESLAGAEETQYF.